One and the same sample provided the 10 T cell receptor beta chains below, sequenced in a study of monozygotic twins with inflammatory bowel disease. Reanalyzing the 5' RACE reads, TCRdb keeps one entry per CDR3 protein, without DNA. This sample contains tens of thousands of distinct CDR3 sequences. Sequenced input: blood. Receptors were obtained from a human donor with ulcerative colitis or Crohn's disease, or a healthy co-twin of an affected twin (not recorded which).

The chain employs TRBV6-5 and TRBJ2-7. There are 13 residues in the CDR3. Germline V gene data show CDR1 as MNHEY and CDR2 as SVGAGI. CDR3 sequence: CASSYSNSREQYF.

This rearrangement joins TRBV20-1 to TRBJ1-5. The CDR3 has 13 amino acids. Germline V gene sequence: CDR1 DFQATT, CDR2 SNEGSKA (reference sequence). The CDR3 protein is CSARVYSNQPQHF.

This rearrangement joins TRBV15 to TRBJ1-1. In germline, CDR1 is LNHNV, CDR2 YYDKDF (reference sequence). The CDR3 has 15 residues. This CDR3 reads CATSGAGGGTTEAFF.

V usage is TRBV29-1 and J usage is TRBJ1-6; TCRdb reports TRBD1, a call that lacks DNA to check it against. The CDR3 is 13 residues long. The germline V gene encodes CDR1 SQVTM and CDR2 ANQGSEA. The CDR3 is CSVSGGRNSPLHF.

The chain's CDR3 is CASSHPGLYSIEQYF. The rearrangement links TRBV2 to TRBJ2-7; the D call from TCRdb, TRBD2, cannot be confirmed without DNA. Germline V gene sequence: CDR1 SNHLY, CDR2 FYNNEI. This CDR3 is built from 15 residues.

The V gene is TRBV11-2, the J gene TRBJ2-3; the D gene TCRdb calls, TRBD1, cannot be checked with no DNA. CDR1 and CDR2 from the germline V gene are SGHAT and FQNNGV. CDR3 length: 18 residues. CDR3 residues: CASSTPRSNTNIEYTQYF.

This chain joins TRBV20-1 and TRBJ2-2; TCRdb gives TRBD1 as the D gene, but with no DNA this cannot be confirmed. The CDR3 is made up of 16 amino acids. From germline, CDR1 is DFQATT and CDR2 SNEGSKA (reference sequence). This chain's CDR3 is CSARGPGQGMTGELFF.

J is TRBJ1-4 and V is TRBV6-2 or TRBV6-3. The CDR3 spans 14 residues. Per the germline V gene, CDR1 is MNHEY and CDR2 is SVGEGT. The CDR3 reads CASSITWSYEKLFF.

The V call is TRBV5-1, the J call TRBJ1-1. Germline loops: CDR1 SGHRS, CDR2 YFSETQ. This CDR3 is built from 15 residues. The CDR3 region is CASSFYPAKDTEAFF.

This chain joins TRBV18 and TRBJ2-7; TCRdb selects TRBD1, and the lack of DNA leaves this call unchecked. The length of the CDR3 is 14 residues. The germline gives CDR1 KGHSH, CDR2 LQKENI. CDR3: CASSSGSLNYEQYF. The full variable domain, completed using reference TRBV18 and TRBJ2-7, is NAGVMQNPRHLVRRRGQEARLRCSPMKGHSHVYWYRQLPEEGLKFMVYLQKENIIDESGMPKERFSAEFPKEGPSILRIQQVVRGDSAAYFCASSSGSLNYEQYFGPGTRLTVT.